The 16 T cell receptor beta chains below all came from one sample that was sequenced in a study of CD8 T cells in ankylosing spondylitis. Study-wide findings and caveats: Ankylosing spondylitis blood appeared to be characterized by a TCR beta motif of about eight highly homologous variants.

Using its own MiXCR run on the 5' RACE reads, TCRdb lists one record per CDR3 protein. The sample has about 450,000 distinct CDR3 sequences; about 24% are singletons. Their recognized antigens are unknown. Material: blood, either unsorted or a sorted T cell fraction (not recorded which). Receptor source: a male donor with ankylosing spondylitis.

The chain couples TRBV20-1 to TRBJ2-7; D may be TRBD1 or TRBD2 (5 bases each). V lost 3 bases, J lost 9 bases, and 15 bases lay in between. This CDR3 is 12 amino acids long. Per the germline V gene, CDR1 is DFQATT and CDR2 is SNEGSKA (reference sequence). CDR3 sequence: CSARTTGFGQYF. Written as DNA, the CDR3 is TGCAGTGCTAGGACTACAGGTTTCGGGCAGTACTTC.

V usage is TRBV6-1 and J usage is TRBJ1-2; possible D gene TRBD1, 5 bases. V was shortened by 5 bases and J by 4 bases, with 17 bases between the two germline ends. Germline CDR1 and CDR2: MNHNS and SASEGT. CDR3 length: 15 amino acids. CDR3 DNA: TGTGCCAGCAGTCCGAGACAGCAGCCCTCCTATGGCTACACCTTC. It translates to CASSPRQQPSYGYTF.

This clonotype appeared a few times. The CDR3 DNA follows: TGTGCCATCAGTGAGAAGGGCAGTTTCTACGAGCAGTACGTC. It yields the protein CAISEKGSFYEQYV. The rearrangement links TRBV10-3 to TRBJ2-7; no reliable D call. Germline assignment: CDR1 ENHRY and CDR2 SYGVKD. With 2 bases removed from V and 3 bases from J, the gap between germline ends came to 11 bases. CDR3 size: 14 residues.

CDR3 sequence (DNA): TGCAGAACTTCCACCCCAGGGTTCGGCACTGAAGCTTTCTTT. It codes for CRTSTPGFGTEAFF. V gene TRBV29-1 combines with J gene TRBJ1-1; D perhaps matches TRBD1 (5 bases). The CDR3 sequence is 14 residues long. Germline V gene data show CDR1 as SQVTM and CDR2 as ANQGSEA.

The CDR3 is CASRTEYNEQFF. For the CDR3, the DNA is TGCGCCAGCAGGACAGAGTACAATGAGCAGTTCTTC. V gene TRBV10-2 combines with J gene TRBJ2-1; a weak D match, TRBD1 (5 bases). The CDR3 loop spans 12 amino acids. Germline assignment: CDR1 WSHSY and CDR2 SAAADI. Trimming took 6 bases from V and 4 from J, leaving 7 bases between them.

In this sample, this clonotype turned up many times. The chain links TRBV7-9 to TRBJ2-3; 7 nucleotides agree with TRBD2. V lost 11 bases to trimming and J lost 6 bases; unmatched junction nucleotides: 17. In germline, CDR1 is SEHNR, CDR2 FQNEAQ (reference sequence). The CDR3 has 15 residues. The CDR3 coding sequence is TGTGCCTCCTCGAGTCGGGTAGCGGGTGTGGATACGCAGTATTTT. Translated: CASSSRVAGVDTQYF.

The chain combines TRBV3-1 with TRBJ1-2; the D gene is possibly TRBD1 (5 bases). The CDR3 loop spans 13 amino acids. Per germline, CDR1 LGHDT and CDR2 YNNKEL (reference sequence). The V end lost 1 base, the J end lost 4 bases, and 7 bases lay between the germline ends. The CDR3 spells CASSQAQGYGYTF. The CDR3, as DNA: TGTGCCAGCAGCCAAGCGCAGGGCTATGGCTACACCTTC. Combining the CDR3 with reference TRBV3-1 and TRBJ1-2 gives the whole variable domain DTAVSQTPKYLVTQMGNDKSIKCEQNLGHDTMYWYKQDSKKFLKIMFSYNNKELIINETVPNRFSPKSPDKAHLNLHINSLELGDSAVYFCASSQAQGYGYTFGSGTRLTVV.

The sample holds a few counts of this clonotype. J is TRBJ2-3 and V is TRBV12-3 or TRBV12-4; D may be TRBD1 (5 bases). The CDR3 contains 11 residues. The V end lost 7 bases, the J end lost 5 bases, and 7 bases lay between the germline ends. CDR3 protein: CASNRGDTQYF. As DNA, the CDR3 is TGTGCCAGCAATAGGGGAGATACGCAGTATTTT.

This clonotype showed up many times. The chain's CDR3 is CASKTPSGRRHADTQYF. CDR3 bases: TGTGCCAGCAAAACTCCCTCAGGGAGGAGGCACGCAGATACGCAGTATTTT. The V call is TRBV12-3 or TRBV12-4, the J call TRBJ2-3; D is possibly TRBD2 (6 bases). V lost 7 bases, J lost 4 bases, and 24 bases lay in between. The CDR3 spans 17 residues.

V is TRBV3-1 and J is TRBJ2-1, with 9 nucleotides matching TRBD2. V shed 7 bases, J shed 7 bases, and the junction held 8 bases outside the gene matches. Per germline, CDR1 LGHDT and CDR2 YNNKEL (reference sequence). This CDR3 contains 14 residues. In DNA, the CDR3 is TGTGCCAGCATGGATAGCGGGAGACGGAATGAGCAGTTCTTC. It translates to CASMDSGRRNEQFF.

The chain uses TRBV10-1 and TRBJ1-1; D is unclear. CDR1 WNHNN and CDR2 SYGVQD come from the germline V gene (reference sequence). The length of the CDR3 is 13 residues. V was clipped by 5 bases and J by 1 base, with 8 bases between them. The CDR3 protein is CASSKTRNTEAFF. The CDR3 DNA reads TGCGCCAGCAGTAAAACAAGGAACACTGAAGCTTTCTTT.

This clonotype was counted ten times or more. The DNA of the CDR3 is TGCAGTGCTCGCAGCGGCCCAACTAATGAAAAACTGTTTTTT. Amino acids: CSARSGPTNEKLFF. This chain joins TRBV20-1 and TRBJ1-4; D is ambiguous. The germline V gene has CDR1 DFQATT and CDR2 SNEGSKA (reference sequence). The length of the CDR3 is 14 residues. Trimming left V 5 bases short and J 0 bases short, with 10 bases between.

This clonotype was recorded a few times. This chain connects TRBV20-1 to TRBJ1-5, with D possibly matching TRBD1 (6 bases). Trimming removed 3 bases at V and 4 bases at J, with 16 bases between. The CDR3 covers 15 residues. Germline V CDR1 and CDR2: DFQATT, SNEGSKA (reference sequence). The CDR3 DNA follows: TGCAGTGCTAGTTTGTCCGGACAGTTAAATCAGCCCCAGCATTTT. The encoded protein is CSASLSGQLNQPQHF.

This clonotype was counted only a few times. The V call is TRBV5-6, the J call TRBJ2-1; unclear D gene. With 2 bases removed from V and 6 bases from J, the gap between germline ends came to 6 bases. The CDR3 sequence is 12 residues long. CDR1 and CDR2 (germline): SGHDT, YYEEEE. In DNA, the CDR3 is TGTGCCAGCAGCTTCTCCCGCAATGAGCAGTTCTTC. Its protein is CASSFSRNEQFF.

The chain couples TRBV30 to TRBJ2-1; 9 positions match TRBD2. V lost 0 bases to trimming and J lost 1 base; unmatched junction nucleotides: 7. The length of the CDR3 is 17 residues. Germline V gene lookup returns CDR1 GTSNPN and CDR2 SVGIG (reference sequence). CDR3 in DNA: TGTGCCTGGAGTGTACTAGTAGCGGGAGAATCCTACAATGAGCAGTTCTTC. Translation gives CAWSVLVAGESYNEQFF.

This clonotype showed up just once. The chain links TRBV24-1 to TRBJ2-5; no definite D call. Germline CDR1 reads KGHDR; CDR2 reads SFDVKD. The ends were cut back, 3 bases at V and 5 bases at J, with 9 bases in the middle. This CDR3 is built from 13 residues. The CDR3: CATSDRRMETQYF. Written as DNA, the CDR3 is TGTGCCACCAGTGATCGTCGAATGGAGACCCAGTACTTC.